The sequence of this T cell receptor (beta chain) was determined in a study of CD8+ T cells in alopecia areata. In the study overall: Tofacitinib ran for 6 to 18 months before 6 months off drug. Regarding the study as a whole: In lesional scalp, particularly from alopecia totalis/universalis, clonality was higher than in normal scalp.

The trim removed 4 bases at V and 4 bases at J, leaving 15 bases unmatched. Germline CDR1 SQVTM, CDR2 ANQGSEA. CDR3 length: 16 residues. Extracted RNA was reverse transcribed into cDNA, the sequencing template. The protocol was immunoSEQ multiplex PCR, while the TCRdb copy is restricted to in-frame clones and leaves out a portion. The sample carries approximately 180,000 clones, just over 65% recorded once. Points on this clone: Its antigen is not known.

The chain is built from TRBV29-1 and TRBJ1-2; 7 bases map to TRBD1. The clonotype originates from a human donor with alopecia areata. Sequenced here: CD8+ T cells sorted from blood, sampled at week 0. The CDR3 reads CSVVGPDREGVYGYTF. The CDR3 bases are TGCAGCGTTGTGGGACCTGACAGGGAGGGGGTCTATGGCTACACCTTC. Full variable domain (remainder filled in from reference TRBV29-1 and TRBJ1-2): SAVISQKPSRDICQRGTSLTIQCQVDSQVTMMFWYRQQPGQSLTLIATANQGSEATYESGFVIDKFPISRPNLTFSTLTVSNMSPEDSSIYLCSVVGPDREGVYGYTFGSGTRLTVV.